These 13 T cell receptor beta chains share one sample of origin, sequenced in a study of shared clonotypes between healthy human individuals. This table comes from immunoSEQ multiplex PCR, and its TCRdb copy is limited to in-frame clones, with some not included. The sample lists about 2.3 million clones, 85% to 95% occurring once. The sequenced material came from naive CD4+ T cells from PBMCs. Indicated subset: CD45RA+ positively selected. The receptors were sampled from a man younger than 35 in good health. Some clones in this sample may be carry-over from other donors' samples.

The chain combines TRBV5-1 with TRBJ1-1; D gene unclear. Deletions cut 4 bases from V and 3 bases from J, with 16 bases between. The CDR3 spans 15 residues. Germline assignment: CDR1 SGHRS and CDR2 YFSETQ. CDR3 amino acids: CASSLQGLGHTEAFF. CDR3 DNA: TGCGCCAGCAGCCTCCAAGGGTTGGGTCACACTGAAGCTTTCTTT.

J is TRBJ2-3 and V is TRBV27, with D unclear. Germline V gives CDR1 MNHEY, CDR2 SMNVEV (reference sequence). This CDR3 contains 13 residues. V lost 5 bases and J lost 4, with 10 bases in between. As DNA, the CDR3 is TGTGCCAGCAGTGCCGCCTACCCAGATACGCAGTATTTT. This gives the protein CASSAAYPDTQYF.

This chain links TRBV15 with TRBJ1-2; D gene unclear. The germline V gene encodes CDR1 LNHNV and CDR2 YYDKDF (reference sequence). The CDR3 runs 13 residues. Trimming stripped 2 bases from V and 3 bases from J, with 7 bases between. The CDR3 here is CATSRPKDYGYTF. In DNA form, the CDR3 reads TGTGCCACCAGCAGACCTAAGGACTATGGCTACACCTTC. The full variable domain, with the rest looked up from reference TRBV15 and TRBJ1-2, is DAMVIQNPRYQVTQFGKPVTLSCSQTLNHNVMYWYQQKSSQAPKLLFHYYDKDFNNEADTPDNFQSRRPNTSFCFLDIRSPGLGDTAMYLCATSRPKDYGYTFGSGTRLTVV.

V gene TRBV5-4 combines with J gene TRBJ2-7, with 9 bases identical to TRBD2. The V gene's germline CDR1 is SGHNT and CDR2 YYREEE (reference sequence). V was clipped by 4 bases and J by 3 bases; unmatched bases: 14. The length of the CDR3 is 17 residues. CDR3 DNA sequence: TGTGCCAGCAGCCCCCCAGCGGGAGGTACGGTCCGCTACGAGCAGTACTTC. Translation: CASSPPAGGTVRYEQYF.

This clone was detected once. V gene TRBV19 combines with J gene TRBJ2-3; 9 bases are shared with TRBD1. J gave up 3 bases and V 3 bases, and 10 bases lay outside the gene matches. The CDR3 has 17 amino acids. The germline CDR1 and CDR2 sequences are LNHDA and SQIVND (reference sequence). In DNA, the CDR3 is TGTGCCAGTAGTATGGGCCCAACAGGGGGCTGGACAGATACGCAGTATTTT. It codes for CASSMGPTGGWTDTQYF.

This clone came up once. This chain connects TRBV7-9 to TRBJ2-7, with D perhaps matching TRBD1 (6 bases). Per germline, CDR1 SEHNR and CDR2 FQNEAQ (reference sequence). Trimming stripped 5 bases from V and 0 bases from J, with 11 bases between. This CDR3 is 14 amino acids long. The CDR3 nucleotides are TGTGCCAGCAGCGTGAACAGGGTCTCCTACGAGCAGTACTTC. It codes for CASSVNRVSYEQYF.

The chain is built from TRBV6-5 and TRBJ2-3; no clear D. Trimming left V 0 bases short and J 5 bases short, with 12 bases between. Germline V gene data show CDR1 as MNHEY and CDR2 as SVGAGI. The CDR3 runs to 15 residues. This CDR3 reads CASSYSQLRVDTQYF. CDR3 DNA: TGTGCCAGCAGTTACTCGCAACTGCGAGTAGATACGCAGTATTTT.

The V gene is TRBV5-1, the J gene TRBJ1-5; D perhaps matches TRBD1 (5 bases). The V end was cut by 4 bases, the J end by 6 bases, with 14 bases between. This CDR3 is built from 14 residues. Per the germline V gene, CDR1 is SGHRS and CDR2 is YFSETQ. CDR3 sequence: CASSLIQGSQPQHF. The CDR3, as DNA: TGCGCCAGCAGCCTCATCCAGGGAAGTCAGCCCCAGCATTTT.

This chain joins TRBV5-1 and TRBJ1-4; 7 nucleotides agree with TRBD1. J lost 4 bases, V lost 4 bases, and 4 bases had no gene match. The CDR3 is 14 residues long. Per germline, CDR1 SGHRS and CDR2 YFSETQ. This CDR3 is CASSRTGVNEKLFF. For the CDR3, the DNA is TGCGCCAGCAGCAGAACAGGGGTTAATGAAAAACTGTTTTTT.

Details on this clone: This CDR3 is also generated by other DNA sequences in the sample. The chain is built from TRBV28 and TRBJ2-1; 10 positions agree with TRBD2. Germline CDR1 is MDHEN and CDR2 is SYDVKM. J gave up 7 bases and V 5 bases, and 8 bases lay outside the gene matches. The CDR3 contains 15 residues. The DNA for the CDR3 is TGTGCCAGCAGTACTGGACTAGCGGTGGGAAATGAGCAGTTCTTC. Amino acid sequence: CASSTGLAVGNEQFF.

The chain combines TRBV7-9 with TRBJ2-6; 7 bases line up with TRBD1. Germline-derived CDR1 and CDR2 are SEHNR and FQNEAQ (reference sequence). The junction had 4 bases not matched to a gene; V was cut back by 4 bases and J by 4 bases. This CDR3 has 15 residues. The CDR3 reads CASSSDRVGANVLTF. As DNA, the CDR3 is TGTGCCAGCAGCTCCGACAGGGTCGGGGCCAACGTCCTGACTTTC.

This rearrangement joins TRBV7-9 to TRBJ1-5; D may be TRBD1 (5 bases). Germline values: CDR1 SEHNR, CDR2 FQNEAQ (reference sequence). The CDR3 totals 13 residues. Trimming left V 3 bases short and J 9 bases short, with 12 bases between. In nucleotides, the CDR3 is TGTGCCAGCAGCTTCGGGACTGCTCTGCCCCAGCATTTT. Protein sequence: CASSFGTALPQHF.

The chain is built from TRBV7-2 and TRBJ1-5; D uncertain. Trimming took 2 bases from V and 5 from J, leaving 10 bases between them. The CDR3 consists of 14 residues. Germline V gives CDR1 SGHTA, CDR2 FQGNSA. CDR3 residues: CASSLSGLYQPQHF. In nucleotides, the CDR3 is TGTGCCAGCAGCTTATCTGGGTTATATCAGCCCCAGCATTTT.